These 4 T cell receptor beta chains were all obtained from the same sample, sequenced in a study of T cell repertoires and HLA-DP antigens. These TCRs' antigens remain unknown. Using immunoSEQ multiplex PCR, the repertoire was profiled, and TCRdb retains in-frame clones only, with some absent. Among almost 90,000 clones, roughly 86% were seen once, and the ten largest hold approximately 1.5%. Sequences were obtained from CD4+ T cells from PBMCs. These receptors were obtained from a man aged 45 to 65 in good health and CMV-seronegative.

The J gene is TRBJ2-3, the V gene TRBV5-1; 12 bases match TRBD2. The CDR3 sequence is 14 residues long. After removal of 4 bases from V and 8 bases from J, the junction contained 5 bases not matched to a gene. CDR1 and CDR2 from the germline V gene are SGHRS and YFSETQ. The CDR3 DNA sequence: TGCGCCAGCAGCCCTCTAGCGGGAGGGGTTACGCAGTATTTT. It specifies CASSPLAGGVTQYF. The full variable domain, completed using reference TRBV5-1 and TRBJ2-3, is KAGVTQTPRYLIKTRGQQVTLSCSPISGHRSVSWYQQTPGQGLQFLFEYFSETQRNKGNFPGRFSGRQFSNSRSEMNVSTLELGDSALYLCASSPLAGGVTQYFGPGTRLTVL.

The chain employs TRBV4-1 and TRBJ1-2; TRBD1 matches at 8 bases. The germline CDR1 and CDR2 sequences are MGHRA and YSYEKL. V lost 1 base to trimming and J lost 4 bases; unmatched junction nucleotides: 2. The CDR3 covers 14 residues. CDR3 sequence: CASSQATGAYGYTF. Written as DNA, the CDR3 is TGCGCCAGCAGCCAAGCGACAGGGGCCTATGGCTACACCTTC.

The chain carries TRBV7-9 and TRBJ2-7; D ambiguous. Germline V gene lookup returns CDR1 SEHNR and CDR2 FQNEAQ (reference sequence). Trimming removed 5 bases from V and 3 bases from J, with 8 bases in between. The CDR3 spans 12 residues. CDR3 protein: CASSTGGYEQYF. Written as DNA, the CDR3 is TGTGCCAGCAGCACGGGCGGCTACGAGCAGTACTTC. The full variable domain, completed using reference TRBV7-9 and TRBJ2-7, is DTGVSQNPRHKITKRGQNVTFRCDPISEHNRLYWYRQTLGQGPEFLTYFQNEAQLEKSRLLSDRFSAERPKGSFSTLEIQRTEQGDSAMYLCASSTGGYEQYFGPGTRLTVT.

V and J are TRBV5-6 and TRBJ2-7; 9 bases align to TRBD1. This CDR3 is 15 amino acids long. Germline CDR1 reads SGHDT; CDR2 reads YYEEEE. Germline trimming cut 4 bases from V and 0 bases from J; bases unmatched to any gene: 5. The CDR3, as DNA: TGTGCCAGCAGCCGGGGGACAGGGTACTCCTACGAGCAGTACTTC. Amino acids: CASSRGTGYSYEQYF.